The source of this T cell receptor (beta chain) is a study of blood T cell repertoires in COVID-19. Study background: Some COVID-19 samples were acute and others convalescent; all came from the United States, Italy and Spain. T cells, B-cell-depleted T cells, or PBMCs provided the cDNA or gDNA that served as material.

The CDR3 covers 17 residues. V gave up 3 bases and J gave up 7 bases, with 21 bases separating them. Germline values: CDR1 MGHRA, CDR2 YSYEKL. Only in-frame clones appear in the TCRdb table, and some are missing; sequencing was by immunoSEQ multiplex PCR. This table has more than 150,000 clones, just under 90% appearing once. The source material was peripheral blood. The chain has TRBV4-1 and TRBJ1-4; weak D call: TRBD1 (5 bases). The source of this sequence is a woman aged 18-35 years who had recovered from COVID-19. This CDR3 is CASSHPPLRTLSEKLFF. The CDR3 DNA sequence: TGCGCCAGCAGCCACCCCCCTTTGCGGACATTGAGTGAAAAACTGTTTTTT.